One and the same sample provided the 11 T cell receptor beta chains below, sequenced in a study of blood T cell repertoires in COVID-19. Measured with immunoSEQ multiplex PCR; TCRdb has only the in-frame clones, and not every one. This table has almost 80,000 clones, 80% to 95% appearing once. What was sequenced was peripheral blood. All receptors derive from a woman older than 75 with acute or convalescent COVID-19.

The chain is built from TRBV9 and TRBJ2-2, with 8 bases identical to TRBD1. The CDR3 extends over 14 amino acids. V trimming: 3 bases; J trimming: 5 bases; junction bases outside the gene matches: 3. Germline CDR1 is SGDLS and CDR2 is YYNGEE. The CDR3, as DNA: TGTGCCAGCAGCGCCCGGACAGGGACCGGGGAGCTGTTTTTT. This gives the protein CASSARTGTGELFF.

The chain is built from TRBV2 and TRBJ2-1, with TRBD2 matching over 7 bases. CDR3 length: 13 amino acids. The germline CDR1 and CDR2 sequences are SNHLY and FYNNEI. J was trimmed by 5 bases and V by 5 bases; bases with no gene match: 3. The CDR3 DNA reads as TGTGCCAGCAGTACAGGACTAGACAATGAGCAGTTCTTC. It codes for CASSTGLDNEQFF. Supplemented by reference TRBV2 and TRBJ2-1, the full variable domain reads EPEVTQTPSHQVTQMGQEVILRCVPISNHLYFYWYRQILGQKVEFLVSFYNNEISEKSEIFDDQFSVERPDGSNFTLKIRSTKLEDSAMYFCASSTGLDNEQFFGPGTRLTVL.

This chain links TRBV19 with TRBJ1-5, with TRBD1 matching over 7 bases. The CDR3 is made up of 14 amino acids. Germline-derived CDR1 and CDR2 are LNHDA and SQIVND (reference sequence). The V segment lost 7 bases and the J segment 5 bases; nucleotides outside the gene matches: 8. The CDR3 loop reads CASTPTGSYQPQHF. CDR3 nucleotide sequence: TGTGCCAGTACCCCGACAGGGAGCTATCAGCCCCAGCATTTT.

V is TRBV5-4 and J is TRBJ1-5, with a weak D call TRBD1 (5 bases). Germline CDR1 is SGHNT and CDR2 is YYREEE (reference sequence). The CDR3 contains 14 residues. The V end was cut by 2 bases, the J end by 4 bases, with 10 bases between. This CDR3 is CASSFQGLNQPQHF. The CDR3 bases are TGTGCCAGCAGCTTTCAGGGCCTGAATCAGCCCCAGCATTTT.

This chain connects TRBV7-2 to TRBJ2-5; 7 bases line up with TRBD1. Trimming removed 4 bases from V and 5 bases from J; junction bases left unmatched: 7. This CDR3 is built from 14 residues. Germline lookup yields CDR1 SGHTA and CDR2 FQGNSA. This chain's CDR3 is CASSSTGSGETQYF. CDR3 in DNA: TGTGCCAGCAGCTCGACAGGGAGCGGCGAGACCCAGTACTTC.

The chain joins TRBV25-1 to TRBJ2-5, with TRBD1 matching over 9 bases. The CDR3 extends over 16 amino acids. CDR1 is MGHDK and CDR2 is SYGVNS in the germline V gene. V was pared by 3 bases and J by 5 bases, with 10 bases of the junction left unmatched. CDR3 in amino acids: CASSDGDRAPLETQYF. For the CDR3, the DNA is TGTGCCAGCAGTGACGGGGACAGGGCCCCTTTGGAGACCCAGTACTTC.

CDR3 in DNA: TGTGCCAGCATGGCGGGGGGCGGCAATGAGCAGTTCTTC. It codes for CASMAGGGNEQFF. The chain joins TRBV6-5 to TRBJ2-1, with 8 bases aligning to TRBD2. The trim removed 7 bases at V and 6 bases at J, leaving 5 bases unmatched. Germline V gives CDR1 MNHEY, CDR2 SVGAGI. This CDR3 contains 13 residues.

This chain's CDR3 is CASSSQGWQPQHF. Here the CDR3 DNA reads TGTGCCAGCAGCTCTCAGGGTTGGCAGCCCCAGCATTTT. The chain carries TRBV7-8 and TRBJ1-5; maybe TRBD1 (5 bases). Germline V gene sequence: CDR1 SGHVS, CDR2 FQNEAQ. V gave up 4 bases and J gave up 7 bases, with 11 bases separating them. This CDR3 has 13 residues.

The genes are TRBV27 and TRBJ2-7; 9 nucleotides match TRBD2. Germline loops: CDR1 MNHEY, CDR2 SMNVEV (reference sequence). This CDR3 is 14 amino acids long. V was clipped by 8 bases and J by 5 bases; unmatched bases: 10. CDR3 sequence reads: CASSFSLAGDEQYF. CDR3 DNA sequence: TGTGCCAGCTCCTTCTCTTTAGCGGGAGACGAGCAGTACTTC.

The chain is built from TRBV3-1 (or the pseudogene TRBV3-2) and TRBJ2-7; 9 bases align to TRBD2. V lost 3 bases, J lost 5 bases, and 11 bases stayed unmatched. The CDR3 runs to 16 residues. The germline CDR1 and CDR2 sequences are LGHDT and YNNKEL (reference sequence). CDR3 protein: CASSQRTSVLGHEQYF. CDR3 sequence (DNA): TGTGCCAGCAGCCAGAGGACTAGCGTCCTGGGGCACGAGCAGTACTTC.

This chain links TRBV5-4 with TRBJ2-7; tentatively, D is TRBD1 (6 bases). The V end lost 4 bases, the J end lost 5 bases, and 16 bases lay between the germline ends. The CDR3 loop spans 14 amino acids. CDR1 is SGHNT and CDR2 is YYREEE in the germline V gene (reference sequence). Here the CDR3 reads CASSAKGVVHEQYF. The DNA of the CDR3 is TGTGCCAGCAGCGCGAAGGGGGTAGTCCACGAGCAGTACTTC.